This TCR beta chain was sequenced during a study of Ad26.COV2.S vaccination and SARS-CoV-2 variants (dated by TCRdb to about 2021). Concerning the study at large: Donors in the vaccine arm were drawn from COV1001, a phase I-IIa trial of Ad26.COV2.S in healthy adults that was multicentre, randomized, double-blind and placebo-controlled. Dosing of Ad26.COV2.S was intramuscular, at either 5x10^10 or 1x10^11 viral particles, delivered as one shot or as two shots spaced 56 days apart. TCRbeta repertoire sequencing served as the tool for gauging how specific and how broad the SARS-CoV-2-reactive T cell receptors were following Ad26.COV2.S vaccination. A total of 32 samples were included in the TCR-sequenced set, comprising around 19 Ad26.COV2.S vaccine recipients, 5 placebo recipients and 8 SARS-CoV-2 convalescent individuals. Trial participants were randomized into five groups of five, in which low-dose or high-dose Ad26.COV2.S was given once or twice, or placebo was given on both occasions. Throughout the experiments and outcome assessment, investigators stayed blinded to trial group allocation. Overall study results and their limits: Ad26.COV2.S recipients had higher spike-specific TCR breadth than placebo recipients (P = 0.0014). The authors noted that total T cell responses may have been underestimated by the TCR breadth and depth analyses. After vaccination, spike-specific CD8+ and CD4+ T cell responses were reported to show substantial breadth. The study was not powered to compare responses between vaccine doses or regimens. Comparable non-spike TCR breadth was observed between vaccine and placebo recipients, consistent with only spike being contained in the vaccine.

This clone was observed a handful of times. The target of this receptor is not known. One base away there is no much larger clone; base qualities are not given. The sample's treatment or condition label, in plain terms: some 20 received Ad26.COV2.S at low or high dose, single or two shots; about 5 received placebo; per-sample allocation not given. For vaccine and placebo recipients, repertoires were sequenced using samples collected on day 63 after the first injection. In Cohort 1b, some 25 adults aged 18-55 years were enrolled at a single site in Boston, USA, between 29 July and 7 August 2020. Ad26.COV2.S consisted of a replication-incompetent adenovirus type 26 vector by which a prefusion-stabilized SARS-CoV-2 spike protein from the original Wuhan strain was expressed. TCRbeta CDR3 regions were sequenced with the immunoSEQ Assay. After extraction, genomic DNA underwent amplification by bias-controlled multiplex PCR, followed by high-throughput sequencing. From the authors' description of their analysis: Collapsing and filtering of sequences were performed to quantify the absolute abundance of each unique TCRbeta CDR3 region. Usable DNA was measured by amplifying reference genes present in all nucleated cells, and TCRbeta template counts were normalized to that usable DNA to estimate T cell fraction. Repertoire TCRs were annotated as SARS-CoV-2-specific when V gene, CDR3 amino acid sequence and J gene were exactly matched to a known reactive TCR set. The reference SARS-CoV-2 TCR set was obtained from MIRA and was filtered for enrichment in COVID-19-positive ImmuneCODE repertoires, whereby public or cross-reactive TCRs were removed. Using the MIRA antigens, annotated TCRs were further analysed by specific ORF or by position within an ORF. Breadth was defined as annotated unique rearrangements over total unique productive rearrangements; depth was the summed frequency of those rearrangements. Two-sided Wilcoxon rank-sum tests were applied when comparing TCR breadth between groups. Held by TCRdb, this immuneACCESS table contains in-frame sequences only and omits some clones. Under half of the omission traces to an unresolved V gene where checked; the cause of the rest is unknown. From that table come the V and J calls and clone size; the DNA was used to work out D and trimming. The sample table contains about 410,000 clones; only one count was recorded for approximately 89% of them. The top ten hold under 2% of the sample.

Measured from the cysteine to the phenylalanine, the CDR3 is 16 residues long. Only the CDR3 DNA stays, 48 bases, in frame from base 1. The CDR1 and CDR2 encoded by the germline V gene are LGHNA and YSLEER. V is reduced by 1 base and J by 0 bases, leaving a spacing of 9 bases between them. The TCR was taken from a person between 18 and 59 years old who received the Ad26.COV2.S COVID-19 vaccine or a placebo. Here the sequenced sample was peripheral blood, taken in a trial of Ad26.COV2.S vaccine versus placebo. This chain is built from TRBV4-3 and TRBJ1-4; the D gene remains uncertain. CDR3 region: CASSQGGGSTNEKLFF. The DNA sequence reads TGCGCCAGCAGCCAAGGGGGAGGATCAACTAATGAAAAACTGTTTTTT.